The 19 T cell receptor beta chains below all came from one sample that was sequenced in a study of shared clonotypes between healthy human individuals. Here immunoSEQ multiplex PCR was the method, and the copy in TCRdb shows in-frame clones only, minus some. The sample has more than 2 million clones; roughly 94% are singletons. Sequencing was performed on naive CD4+ T cells sorted from blood. The sample's subset: CD45RA+ positively selected. The receptors were gathered from a man aged 18 to 29 in good health.

The chain has TRBV6-5 and TRBJ2-7; possible D gene TRBD1, 6 bases. Trimming removed 6 bases from V and 4 bases from J, with 13 bases in between. The CDR3 spans 13 residues. The V gene's germline CDR1 is MNHEY and CDR2 SVGAGI. The CDR3 spells CASRNRDWYEQYF. The CDR3 DNA reads as TGTGCCAGCAGGAACAGGGATTGGTACGAGCAGTACTTC.

The gene calls are TRBV4-3 and TRBJ2-5; 9 bases line up with TRBD1. Germline CDR1 is LGHNA and CDR2 is YSLEER. The CDR3 length is 14 residues. V was pared by 5 bases and J by 2 bases, with 3 bases of the junction left unmatched. The CDR3 bases are TGCGCCAGCAGCTCAGACAGGGGGCAAGAGACCCAGTACTTC. This codes for CASSSDRGQETQYF.

Concerning this clone itself: Other DNA sequences within the sample encode an identical CDR3. The chain links TRBV28 to TRBJ1-1; tentative D call: TRBD1 (6 bases). Germline loops: CDR1 MDHEN, CDR2 SYDVKM. This CDR3 has 15 residues. V lost 4 bases and J lost 1, with 13 bases in between. CDR3 sequence reads: CASSSSGRGNTEAFF. CDR3 DNA: TGTGCCAGCAGTTCCAGTGGCAGGGGGAACACTGAAGCTTTCTTT. Variable domain in full (rest from reference TRBV28 and TRBJ1-1): DVKVTQSSRYLVKRTGEKVFLECVQDMDHENMFWYRQDPGLGLRLIYFSYDVKMKEKGDIPEGYSVSREKKERFSLILESASTNQTSMYLCASSSSGRGNTEAFFGQGTRLTVV.

The rearrangement joins TRBV6-6 to TRBJ2-2; D is uncertain. Looked up from germline, CDR1 is MNHNY and CDR2 is SVGAGI (reference sequence). V gave up 2 bases and J gave up 0 bases, with 7 bases separating them. This CDR3 is built from 15 residues. Here the CDR3 reads CASSYGLPNTGELFF. In DNA form, the CDR3 reads TGTGCCAGCAGTTACGGGCTACCGAACACCGGGGAGCTGTTTTTT.

The chain is built from TRBV6-1 and TRBJ1-2, with D unresolved. CDR3 length: 14 residues. Germline V CDR1 and CDR2: MNHNS, SASEGT. With 7 bases removed from V and 2 bases from J, the gap between germline ends came to 14 bases. The CDR3 sequence: CASTPAGRNYGYTF. The CDR3 DNA reads TGTGCCAGCACCCCGGCGGGCCGCAACTATGGCTACACCTTC.

DNA of the CDR3: TGTGCCAGCAGTTACGCTAGCGGGAGAGGTGAGCAGTTCTTC. It is translated as CASSYASGRGEQFF. The rearrangement uses TRBV6-5 and TRBJ2-1, with TRBD2 identical over 10 bases. Per the germline V gene, CDR1 is MNHEY and CDR2 is SVGAGI. V was pared by 2 bases and J by 9 bases, with 4 bases of the junction left unmatched. The CDR3 covers 14 residues.

The chain recombines TRBV6-6 with TRBJ2-7; 10 positions match TRBD1. Trimming took 5 bases from V and 4 from J; bases not matched to a gene: 11. The CDR3 is made up of 16 amino acids. Germline V gene sequence: CDR1 MNHNY, CDR2 SVGAGI (reference sequence). CDR3: CASSRGQGSESYEQYF. CDR3 coding DNA: TGTGCCAGCAGTAGGGGACAGGGGAGCGAATCATACGAGCAGTACTTC.

In regard to this clone: This specimen includes other DNA sequences encoding the same CDR3. The chain links TRBV9 to TRBJ2-3, with D maybe TRBD2 (6 bases). V lost 3 bases and J lost 5, with 7 bases in between. Germline lookup yields CDR1 SGDLS and CDR2 YYNGEE. The CDR3 runs to 12 residues. The CDR3 nucleotides are TGTGCCAGCAGCGCGGAGGGAGATACGCAGTATTTT. Encoded protein: CASSAEGDTQYF.

This chain joins TRBV2 and TRBJ1-1; TRBD1 matches at 7 bases. V lost 6 bases, J lost 4 bases, and 5 bases stayed unmatched. This CDR3 comprises 13 residues. Germline loops: CDR1 SNHLY, CDR2 FYNNEI. CDR3 nucleotides: TGTGCCAGCAGCGCCGGACAGGTCACTGAAGCTTTCTTT. Its translation: CASSAGQVTEAFF.

This chain joins TRBV9 and TRBJ2-3; 10 positions match TRBD2. The CDR3 is 16 residues long. V lost 3 bases and J lost 1; bases outside the gene matches: 5. Germline V gives CDR1 SGDLS, CDR2 YYNGEE. CDR3 in DNA: TGTGCCAGCAGCGAGCTAGCGGGAGAAGGCACAGATACGCAGTATTTT. Its protein is CASSELAGEGTDTQYF.

This sequence joins TRBV5-1 and TRBJ1-3; no definite D call. V shed 0 bases and J shed 0 bases, with 10 bases lying between them. CDR1 and CDR2 from the germline V gene are SGHRS and YFSETQ. This CDR3 comprises 16 residues. The CDR3 region is CASSLAPELSGNTIYF. The CDR3, as DNA: TGCGCCAGCAGCTTGGCCCCAGAACTCTCTGGAAACACCATATATTTT.

V is TRBV9 and J is TRBJ2-5, with TRBD2 identical over 12 bases. Trimming cost V 4 bases and J 1 base; bases outside gene matches: 5. CDR3 length: 16 amino acids. The germline gives CDR1 SGDLS, CDR2 YYNGEE. The CDR3: CASSPGLAGPQETQYF. CDR3 sequence (DNA): TGTGCCAGCAGCCCCGGACTAGCGGGGCCCCAAGAGACCCAGTACTTC.

The rearrangement links TRBV5-1 to TRBJ2-1; 7 bases line up with TRBD2. The germline gives CDR1 SGHRS, CDR2 YFSETQ. V lost 4 bases, J lost 8 bases, and 3 bases stayed unmatched. The CDR3 is 12 amino acids. CDR3 in DNA: TGCGCCAGCAGCCAAGGACTAGATGAGCAGTTCTTC. It specifies CASSQGLDEQFF.

The rearrangement links TRBV6-5 to TRBJ2-5, with D possibly TRBD1 on 6 matching bases. The CDR3 length is 15 residues. Trimming took off 6 bases at V and 2 bases at J, with 16 bases between the two ends. The germline V gene encodes CDR1 MNHEY and CDR2 SVGAGI. CDR3 nucleotide sequence: TGTGCCAGCAGCCCAACCGGGACATCACAAGAGACCCAGTACTTC. It yields the protein CASSPTGTSQETQYF.

The chain couples TRBV12-5 to TRBJ2-1; D tentatively fits TRBD1 or TRBD2 (5 bases each). The germline V and J ends were trimmed by 0 bases and 8 bases, with 11 bases remaining between them. CDR1 and CDR2 (germline): LGHNT, FRNRAP. This CDR3 contains 14 residues. The CDR3 DNA reads as TGTGCTAGTGGTTTGGTCAACAGGAGGCATGAGCAGTTCTTC. This encodes CASGLVNRRHEQFF.

This clone turned up a few times. The chain carries TRBV7-3 and TRBJ2-1, with TRBD2 matching over 9 bases. The CDR3 sequence is 15 residues long. Unmatched junction bases numbered 8, after V lost 1 base and J lost 10 bases. CDR1 and CDR2 (germline): SGHTA, FQGTGA. In DNA form, the CDR3 reads TGTGCCAGCAGCTTAATGACTGCGGGGGGGCAAGAGCAGTTCTTC. It yields the protein CASSLMTAGGQEQFF. Full variable domain (remainder filled in from reference TRBV7-3 and TRBJ2-1): GAGVSQTPSNKVTEKGKYVELRCDPISGHTALYWYRQSLGQGPEFLIYFQGTGAADDSGLPNDRFFAVRPEGSVSTLKIQRTERGDSAVYLCASSLMTAGGQEQFFGPGTRLTVL.

The CDR3 spells CASSYLRIERFAPQHF. The CDR3 DNA follows: TGTGCCAGCAGTTACCTGAGGATTGAGCGATTTGCGCCCCAGCATTTT. The genes are TRBV6-6 and TRBJ1-5; D unclear. The CDR3 totals 16 residues. V was cut by 2 bases and J by 9 bases, with 20 bases left in between. In germline, CDR1 is MNHNY, CDR2 SVGAGI (reference sequence).

The chain uses TRBV10-3 and TRBJ2-5; D call uncertain. CDR1 is ENHRY and CDR2 is SYGVKD in the germline V gene. This CDR3 is built from 12 residues. The germline V and J ends were trimmed by 4 bases and 7 bases, with 10 bases remaining between them. The CDR3 spells CAISVSLLTQYF. CDR3 sequence (DNA): TGTGCCATCAGTGTATCCCTCTTGACCCAGTACTTC.

In DNA, the CDR3 is TGTGCCAGCAGGCACAGGGGGCTCAGCGACTACGAGCAGTACTTC. Translating it yields CASRHRGLSDYEQYF. J is TRBJ2-7 and V is TRBV6-6; 9 bases map to TRBD1. CDR3 size: 15 residues. Germline CDR1 is MNHNY and CDR2 is SVGAGI (reference sequence). J lost 3 bases, V lost 6 bases, and 9 bases had no gene match.